This TCR beta chain was sequenced for a study of T cell responses to AZD1222 COVID-19 vaccine. About this clone itself: Its antigen remains unknown.

Overall study results and limits: Recipients of two AZD1222 doses showed rising Spike-specific TCR breadth and depth.

V dropped 7 bases and J dropped 7; count of bases not matched to a gene: 6. The germline V gene encodes CDR1 SEHNR and CDR2 FQNEAQ (reference sequence). The CDR3 totals 13 residues. Using immunoSEQ multiplex PCR, the repertoire was profiled, and TCRdb retains in-frame clones only, with some absent. The sample consists of approximately 150,000 clones, about 86% of them appearing once. Sequences were derived from peripheral blood, sampled 28 days after the second AZD1222 dose. The chain couples TRBV7-9 to TRBJ1-2, with 10 nucleotides matching TRBD1. This sequence originates from an adult who received the AZD1222 COVID-19 vaccine. The CDR3 loop is CASNDRGLGGYTF. CDR3 coding DNA: TGTGCCAGCAACGACAGGGGGCTTGGTGGCTACACCTTC.